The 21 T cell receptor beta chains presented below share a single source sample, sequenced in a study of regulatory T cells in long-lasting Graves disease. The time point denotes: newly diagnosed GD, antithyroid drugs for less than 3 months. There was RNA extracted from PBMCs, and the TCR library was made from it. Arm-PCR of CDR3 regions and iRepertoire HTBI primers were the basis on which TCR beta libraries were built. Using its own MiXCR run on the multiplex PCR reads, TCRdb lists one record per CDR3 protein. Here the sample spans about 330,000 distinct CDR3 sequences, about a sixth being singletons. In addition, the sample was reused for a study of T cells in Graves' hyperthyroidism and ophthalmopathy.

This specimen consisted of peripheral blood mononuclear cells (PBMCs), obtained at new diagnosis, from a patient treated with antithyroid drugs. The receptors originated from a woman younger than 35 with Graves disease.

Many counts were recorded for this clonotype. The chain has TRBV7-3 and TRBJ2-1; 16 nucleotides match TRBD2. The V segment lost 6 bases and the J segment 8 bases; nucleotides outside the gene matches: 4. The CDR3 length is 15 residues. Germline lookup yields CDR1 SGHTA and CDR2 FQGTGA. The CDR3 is CASSSGTSGRDEQFF. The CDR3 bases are TGTGCCAGCAGTTCCGGGACTAGCGGGAGGGATGAGCAGTTCTTC.

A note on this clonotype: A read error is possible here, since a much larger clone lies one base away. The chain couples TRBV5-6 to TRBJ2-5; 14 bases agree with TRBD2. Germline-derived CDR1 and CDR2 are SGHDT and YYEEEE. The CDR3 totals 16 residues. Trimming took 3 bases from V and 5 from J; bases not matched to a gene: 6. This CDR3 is CASSSGTSGSWETQYF. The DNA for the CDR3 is TGTGCCAGCAGCTCGGGGACTAGCGGGAGTTGGGAGACCCAGTACTTC. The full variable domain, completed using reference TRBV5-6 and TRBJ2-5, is DAGVTQSPTHLIKTRGQQVTLRCSPKSGHDTVSWYQQALGQGPQFIFQYYEEEERQRGNFPDRFSGHQFPNYSSELNVNALLLGDSALYLCASSSGTSGSWETQYFGPGTRLLVL.

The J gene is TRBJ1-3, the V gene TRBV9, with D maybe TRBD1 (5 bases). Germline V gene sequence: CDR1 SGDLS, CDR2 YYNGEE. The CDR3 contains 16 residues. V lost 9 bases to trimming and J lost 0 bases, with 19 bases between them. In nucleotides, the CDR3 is TGTGCCATCCCCCTGGGGGGAAGGCCCTCTGGAAACACCATATATTTT. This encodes CAIPLGGRPSGNTIYF.

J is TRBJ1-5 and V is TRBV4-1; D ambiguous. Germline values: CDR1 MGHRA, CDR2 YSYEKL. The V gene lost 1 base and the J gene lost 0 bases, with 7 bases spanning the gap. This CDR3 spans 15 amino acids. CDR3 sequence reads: CASSQGLNSNQPQHF. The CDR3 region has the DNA TGCGCCAGCAGCCAAGGACTGAATAGCAATCAGCCCCAGCATTTT.

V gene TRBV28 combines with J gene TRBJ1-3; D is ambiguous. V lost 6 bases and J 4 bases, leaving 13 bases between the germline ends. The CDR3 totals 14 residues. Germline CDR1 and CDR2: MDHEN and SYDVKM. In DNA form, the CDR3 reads TGTGCCAGCAGCCCGCGGGGTAGAGGAAACACCATATATTTT. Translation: CASSPRGRGNTIYF.

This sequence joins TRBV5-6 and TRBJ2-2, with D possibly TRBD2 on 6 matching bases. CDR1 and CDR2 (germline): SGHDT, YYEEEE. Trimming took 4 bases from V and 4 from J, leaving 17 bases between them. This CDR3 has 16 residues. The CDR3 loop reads CASSPRPGVFTGELFF. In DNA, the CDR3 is TGTGCCAGCAGCCCACGACCGGGAGTTTTCACCGGGGAGCTGTTTTTT.

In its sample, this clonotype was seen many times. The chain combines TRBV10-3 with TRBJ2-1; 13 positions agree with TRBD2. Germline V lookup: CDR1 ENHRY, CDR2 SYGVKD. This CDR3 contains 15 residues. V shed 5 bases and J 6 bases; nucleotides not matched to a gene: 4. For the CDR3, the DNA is TGTGCCATCAGTACGACTAGCGGGAGGCTCAATGAGCAGTTCTTC. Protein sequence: CAISTTSGRLNEQFF.

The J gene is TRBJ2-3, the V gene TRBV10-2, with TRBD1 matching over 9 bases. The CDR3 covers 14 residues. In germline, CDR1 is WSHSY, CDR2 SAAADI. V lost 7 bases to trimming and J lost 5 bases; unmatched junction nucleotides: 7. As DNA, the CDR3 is TGCGCCAGCAAACAGGGGGCTTGGGGAGATACGCAGTATTTT. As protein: CASKQGAWGDTQYF.

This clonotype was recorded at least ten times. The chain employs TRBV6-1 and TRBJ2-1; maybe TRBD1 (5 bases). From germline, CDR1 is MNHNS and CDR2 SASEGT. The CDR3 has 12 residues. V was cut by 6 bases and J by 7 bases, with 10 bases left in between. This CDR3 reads CASRGPSNEQFF. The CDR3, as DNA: TGTGCCAGCAGGGGGCCTTCGAATGAGCAGTTCTTC.

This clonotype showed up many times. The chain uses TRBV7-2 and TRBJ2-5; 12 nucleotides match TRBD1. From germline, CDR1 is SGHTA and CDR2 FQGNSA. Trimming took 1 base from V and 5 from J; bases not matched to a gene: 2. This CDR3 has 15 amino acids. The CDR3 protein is CASSLGDRGQETQYF. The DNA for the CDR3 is TGTGCCAGCAGCTTAGGGGACAGGGGGCAGGAGACCCAGTACTTC. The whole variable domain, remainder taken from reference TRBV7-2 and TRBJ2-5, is GAGVSQSPSNKVTEKGKDVELRCDPISGHTALYWYRQSLGQGLEFLIYFQGNSAPDKSGLPSDRFSAERTGGSVSTLTIQRTQQEDSAVYLCASSLGDRGQETQYFGPGTRLLVL.

CDR3 DNA: TGTGCCAGCGCAACGAGGGGGGGTCTTAGCACAGATACGCAGTATTTT. It yields the protein CASATRGGLSTDTQYF. The chain is built from TRBV7-9 and TRBJ2-3; D perhaps matches TRBD2 (7 bases). Germline CDR1 and CDR2: SEHNR and FQNEAQ (reference sequence). V lost 8 bases, J lost 0 bases, and 18 bases lay in between. CDR3 length: 16 residues.

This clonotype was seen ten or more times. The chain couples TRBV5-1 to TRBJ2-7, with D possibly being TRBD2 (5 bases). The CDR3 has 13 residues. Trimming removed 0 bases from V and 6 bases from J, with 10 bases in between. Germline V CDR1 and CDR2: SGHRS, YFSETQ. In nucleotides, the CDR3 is TGCGCCAGCAGCTTGGAGATAGAGGGCGAGCAGTACTTC. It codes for CASSLEIEGEQYF.

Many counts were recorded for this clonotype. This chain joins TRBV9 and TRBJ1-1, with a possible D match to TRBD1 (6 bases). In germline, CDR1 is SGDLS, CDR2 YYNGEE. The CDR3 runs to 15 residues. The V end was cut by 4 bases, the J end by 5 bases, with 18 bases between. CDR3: CASSFAGTTGTEAFF. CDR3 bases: TGTGCCAGCAGCTTCGCCGGGACAACTGGTACTGAAGCTTTCTTT.

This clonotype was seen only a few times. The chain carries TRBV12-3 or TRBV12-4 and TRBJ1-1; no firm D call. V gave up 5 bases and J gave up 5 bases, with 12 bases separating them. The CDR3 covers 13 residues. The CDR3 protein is CASSLMLGTEAFF. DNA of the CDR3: TGTGCCAGCAGTCTAATGTTAGGGACTGAAGCTTTCTTT.

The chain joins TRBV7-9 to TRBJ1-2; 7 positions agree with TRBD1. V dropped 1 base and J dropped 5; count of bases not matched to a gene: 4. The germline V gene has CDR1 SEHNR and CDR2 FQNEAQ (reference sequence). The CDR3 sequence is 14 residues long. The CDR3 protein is CASSLETGRYGYTF. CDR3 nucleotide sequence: TGTGCCAGCAGCTTAGAGACAGGGAGGTATGGCTACACCTTC.

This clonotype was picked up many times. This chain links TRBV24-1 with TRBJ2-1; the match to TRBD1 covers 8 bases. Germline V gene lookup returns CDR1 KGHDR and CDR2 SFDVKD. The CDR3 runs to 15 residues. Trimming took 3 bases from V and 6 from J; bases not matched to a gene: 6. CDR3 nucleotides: TGTGCCACCAGTGATCGTAACAGGGGGAGCAATGAGCAGTTCTTC. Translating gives CATSDRNRGSNEQFF.

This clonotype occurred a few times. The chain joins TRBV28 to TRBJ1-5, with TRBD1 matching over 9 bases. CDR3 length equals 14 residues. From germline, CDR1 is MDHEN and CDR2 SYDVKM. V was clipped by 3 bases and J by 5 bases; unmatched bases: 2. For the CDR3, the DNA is TGTGCCAGCAGTTTGGGGACAGGGCATCAGCCCCAGCATTTT. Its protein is CASSLGTGHQPQHF.

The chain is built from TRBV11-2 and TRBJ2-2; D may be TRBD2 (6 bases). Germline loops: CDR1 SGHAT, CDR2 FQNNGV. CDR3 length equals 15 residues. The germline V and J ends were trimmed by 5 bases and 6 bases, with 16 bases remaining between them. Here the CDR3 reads CASSRAGSGAGELFF. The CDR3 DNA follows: TGTGCCAGCAGCCGCGCGGGAAGTGGGGCCGGGGAGCTGTTTTTT.

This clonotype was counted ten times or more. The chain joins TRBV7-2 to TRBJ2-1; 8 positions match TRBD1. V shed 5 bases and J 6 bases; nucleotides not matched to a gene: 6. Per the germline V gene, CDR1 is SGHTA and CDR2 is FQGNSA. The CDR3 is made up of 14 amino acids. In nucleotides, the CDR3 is TGTGCCAGCAGCGCGGACAGGGCTTCCAATGAGCAGTTCTTC. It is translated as CASSADRASNEQFF. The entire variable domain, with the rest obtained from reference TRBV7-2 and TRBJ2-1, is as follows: GAGVSQSPSNKVTEKGKDVELRCDPISGHTALYWYRQSLGQGLEFLIYFQGNSAPDKSGLPSDRFSAERTGGSVSTLTIQRTQQEDSAVYLCASSADRASNEQFFGPGTRLTVL.

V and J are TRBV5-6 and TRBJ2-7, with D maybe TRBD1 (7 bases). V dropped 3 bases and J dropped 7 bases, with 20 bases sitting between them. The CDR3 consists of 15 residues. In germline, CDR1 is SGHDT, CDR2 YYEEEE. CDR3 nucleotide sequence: TGTGCCAGCAGCTGGGCGGGGACAGTGCGCGAGGAGCAGTACTTC. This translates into CASSWAGTVREEQYF.

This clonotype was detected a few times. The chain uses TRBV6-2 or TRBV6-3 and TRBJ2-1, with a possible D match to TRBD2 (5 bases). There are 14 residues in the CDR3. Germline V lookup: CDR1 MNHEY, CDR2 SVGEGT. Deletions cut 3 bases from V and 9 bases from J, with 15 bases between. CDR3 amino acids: CASSYQDLAGEQFF. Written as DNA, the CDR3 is TGTGCCAGCAGTTATCAGGACTTAGCCGGTGAGCAGTTCTTC.